Given below is one T cell receptor (beta chain) in context. Its antigen is not yet known. Base qualities were left out, and no much larger clone turns up one base away. The source of the sample is a study of blood T cell repertoires in COVID-19 (dated by TCRdb to the early 2020s). Context from the whole study: ImmuneRACE Cohort 3 recovered participants were defined by two consecutive negative NP/OP PCR tests, healthcare professional clearance, or symptom resolution. Samples covering the acute and convalescent phases of COVID-19 were provided by collaborators in the United States, Italy and Spain. The prospective study material was composed of cDNA or gDNA derived from T cells, B-cell-depleted T cells, or PBMCs. Deeply sampled blood TCRbeta repertoires from subjects exposed to, actively infected with, or recovered from COVID-19 were included in the dataset. A freely available public database, intended as a resource for researchers studying the immune response to SARS-CoV-2, is where the repertoires were released. The samples were drawn from the first 160 participants of the ongoing ImmuneRACE study and from 1,254 subjects provided by 6 global collaborators. The sample metadata nearly always contained a de-identified subject ID, COVID-19 status, age in years and sex. HLA class I and class II types, where available, came from metadata supplied by the sample provider rather than from assay-based typing. Points the paper makes about the study in general: The amount of clinical and demographic metadata varied by source and participant and was provided uncurated.

V loses 8 bases, J loses 6 bases, and the germline ends lie 21 bases apart. The CDR3 contains 15 residues, cysteine and phenylalanine counted. Only the CDR3 part of the read is kept: 45 bases, read in frame from the first base. CDR1 MDHEN and CDR2 SYDVKM were looked up in the germline V gene. TCRbeta CDR3 regions were amplified from genomic DNA using the immunoSEQ Assay, a bias-controlled multiplex PCR. As for the authors' bioinformatics: The number of nucleated cells in each sample was estimated from the amplification of reference gene primers within the assay. To quantify the absolute abundance of each unique TCRbeta CDR3 rearrangement, sequence reads were collapsed and filtered. Productive Simpson clonality was computed per sample as the square root of Simpson's diversity index over productive rearrangements. Drawn from immuneACCESS, this table holds only the in-frame rearrangements with V and J called that TCRdb kept. Clones are partly lost; checked studies trace under half to an unresolved V gene and leave the rest unexplained. The V and J calls and clone size come from that table; D and trimming were worked out from the DNA. In this sample the table shows roughly 200,000 clones, around 90% of which occur a single time. The ten largest account for less than 8% of the sample.

In the prospective study, participants were about 18 to 95 years old, resided in about two dozen geographic areas of the United States, and were enrolled through a virtual design. Cohort assignment in the prospective study relied on participant-reported clinical history from a screening survey and a study questionnaire. In the prospective study, whole blood, serum and a nasopharyngeal or oropharyngeal swab were collected from each participant by mobile phlebotomists. Additional blood draws and questionnaires over a 2-month period could optionally be provided by prospective study participants. Before DNA extraction, prospective study blood samples were shipped either frozen or at room temperature.

Here the chain combines TRBV28 and TRBJ2-3; TRBD2 is a weak D gene call, 7 bases matching. Sequencing was performed on PBMCs or T cells enriched from blood (not recorded which). This clonotype originated in a man aged 30 to 39 in a cohort exposed to, infected with or recovered from COVID-19 (not recorded which). The encoded CDR3 is CASFPGAGVVDTQYF. The nucleotide sequence is TGTGCCAGCTTCCCGGGGGCGGGAGTAGTGGATACGCAGTATTTT.